The rows below give T cell receptor beta chains drawn from one sample of a study of metastatic and nonmetastatic thyroid tumors. TCRdb reassembled clones from the PCR reads with MiXCR. Found here are about 20,000 clones, around a sixth of them singletons; the top ten hold 15% to 20%. Sequencing was done on a sample of blood. The receptors here all came from a female donor with papillary thyroid cancer or a benign thyroid nodule (not recorded which). Some clones in this sample may be carry-over from other donors' samples. Each CDR3 is given with its conserved first and last residue. The order of the fields is D gene, V gene, clone size, J gene, CDR3 protein, CDR3 DNA. A D gene is named only where the DNA matches it firmly. Clone size is shown for a subset of rows, as once, few, many or a class of expanded clone.

-	TRBV7-2	many	TRBJ1-2	CASSLLRDGYTF	TGTGCCAGCAGCTTATTAAGGGATGGCTACACCTTC
TRBD2	TRBV10-1	many	TRBJ2-5	CASSEGQVAGGRGETQYF	TGCGCCAGCAGTGAAGGTCAGGTAGCGGGGGGCCGAGGAGAGACCCAGTACTTC
TRBD2	TRBV28	medium-sized	TRBJ2-7	CASSLGGSGIYEQYF	TGTGCCAGCAGTTTGGGGGGGAGCGGTATATACGAGCAGTACTTC
TRBD1	TRBV19	-	TRBJ2-2	CAIRDSNTGELFF	TGTGCCATCCGGGACAGTAACACCGGGGAGCTGTTTTTT
TRBD1	TRBV3-1	many	TRBJ1-1	CASSHRTGEATFF	TGTGCCAGCAGCCACCGTACAGGGGAGGCCACTTTCTTT
-	TRBV11-3	many	TRBJ1-2	CASSLRPRRGYTF	TGTGCCAGCAGCTTAAGACCCAGGAGGGGCTACACCTTC
-	TRBV6-1	medium-sized	TRBJ2-3	CASSERPTDTQYF	TGTGCCAGCAGTGAAAGGCCCACAGATACGCAGTATTTT
TRBD1	TRBV5-1	-	TRBJ2-7	CASSLGQGHRYEQYF	TGCGCCAGCAGCTTGGGACAGGGCCATCGCTACGAGCAGTACTTC
-	TRBV6-5	-	TRBJ1-6	CASSYQGLMGNSPLHF	TGTGCCAGCAGTTACCAGGGGTTAATGGGTAATTCACCCCTCCACTTT
-	TRBV27	-	TRBJ2-7	CASRDSRTVPYEQYF	TGTGCCAGCAGGGACTCCCGGACCGTTCCCTACGAGCAGTACTTC
TRBD2	TRBV7-3	medium-sized	TRBJ2-3	CASSGGGGSADTQYF	TGTGCCAGCTCCGGTGGCGGCGGGAGTGCAGATACGCAGTATTTT
TRBD2	TRBV7-2	many	TRBJ2-2	CASSSILAGAGGELFF	TGTGCCAGCAGCTCAATCCTAGCGGGGGCAGGCGGGGAGCTGTTTTTT
-	TRBV11-2	-	TRBJ2-3	CASRDSSFASTDTQYF	TGTGCCAGCAGGGATAGCTCTTTCGCTAGCACAGATACGCAGTATTTT
-	TRBV6-1	many	TRBJ2-2	CASRGGYLDTGELFF	TGTGCCAGCAGGGGGGGATATTTGGACACCGGGGAGCTGTTTTTT
TRBD2	TRBV6-1	many	TRBJ2-4	CASSMGGAGWNIQYF	TGTGCCAGCAGTATGGGGGGAGCGGGGTGGAACATTCAGTACTTC
TRBD1	TRBV20-1	many	TRBJ1-2	CSAPQGTMTNYGYTF	TGCAGTGCTCCACAGGGGACTATGACCAACTATGGCTACACCTTC
-	TRBV7-6	many	TRBJ2-3	CASSDSTDTQYF	TGTGCCAGCAGCGACAGCACAGATACGCAGTATTTT
-	TRBV6-4	medium-sized	TRBJ2-2	CASSEGREPNTGELFF	TGTGCCAGCAGTGAAGGACGGGAGCCGAACACCGGGGAGCTGTTTTTT
-	TRBV28	medium-sized	TRBJ1-2	CASSLKDYGYTF	TGTGCCAGCAGTTTAAAGGACTATGGCTACACCTTC
TRBD1	TRBV14	many	TRBJ1-2	CASSQIGTAYGYTF	TGTGCCAGCAGCCAAATAGGGACAGCCTATGGCTACACCTTC
-	TRBV27	few	TRBJ2-2	CASSLTGLTANTGELFF	TGTGCCAGCAGTTTGACTGGTCTAACAGCTAACACCGGGGAGCTGTTTTTT
-	TRBV2	many	TRBJ1-6	CASRNDVSYNSPLHF	TGTGCCAGCCGTAATGACGTCTCCTATAATTCACCCCTCCACTTT
-	TRBV20-1	-	TRBJ1-2	CSAKDSSQPNYGYTF	TGCAGTGCGAAAGACAGCTCTCAGCCTAACTATGGCTACACCTTC
TRBD2	TRBV6-1	medium-sized	TRBJ2-7	CASSRGGTASSYEQYF	TGTGCCAGCAGCCGCGGGGGGACGGCAAGCTCCTACGAGCAGTACTTC
TRBD1	TRBV11-1	-	TRBJ2-7	CASSVKSGTGVFEQYF	TGTGCCAGCAGCGTAAAATCCGGGACAGGGGTATTCGAGCAGTACTTC
-	TRBV10-3	medium-sized	TRBJ1-2	CAISIDSYGYTF	TGTGCCATCAGTATCGACAGCTATGGCTACACCTTC